This T cell receptor (beta chain) was identified during a study of CD8+ T cells in alopecia areata. This clone was counted a single time. Stated treatment: oral pan-JAK inhibitor, 5-10 mg twice daily. Sequencing templates came from extracted RNA that was reverse transcribed into cDNA. Profiling relied on immunoSEQ multiplex PCR, and the TCRdb table lists in-frame clones only, not all of them. The sample holds about 40,000 clones, roughly 89% seen once. This CDR3 spans 13 amino acids. Trimming removed 3 bases from V and 5 bases from J, with 8 bases in between. Germline values: CDR1 MGHDK, CDR2 SYGVNS. This rearrangement joins TRBV25-1 to TRBJ2-1; D possibly corresponds to TRBD1 (5 bases). The clonotype was recovered from a human donor with alopecia areata. The source was CD8+ T cells sorted from blood, collected at week 24, from a patient treated with tofacitinib. This CDR3 is CASSEVGDNEQFF. The DNA for the CDR3 is TGTGCCAGCAGTGAGGTAGGGGACAATGAGCAGTTCTTC.